The TCR beta chain under discussion was sequenced for a study of Graves' ophthalmopathy and Graves' hyperthyroidism. Study overall: Researchers obtained peripheral blood at initial diagnosis, before any treatment had begun. Study-level points and caveats: Blood repertoires reportedly contained most expanded thyroid clonotypes above 0.001 frequency.

Concerning this clonotype: Its antigen is still unknown.

With 6 bases removed from V and 4 bases from J, the gap between germline ends came to 12 bases. The CDR3 is made up of 13 amino acids. Clinicians made diagnoses from clinical symptoms, serum thyroxine, TRAb, thyroid ultrasound and orbital computed tomography. For repertoire sequencing, the TCR beta CDR3 regions were amplified from RNA transcripts. HTBI primers primed a first-round RT-PCR, and a second-round multiplex PCR followed. Via MiXCR, TCRdb re-called the multiplex PCR reads, giving one row per CDR3 protein. This sample has over 150,000 distinct CDR3 sequences, with roughly two fifths found just once.

This sequence joins TRBV12-3 or TRBV12-4 and TRBJ1-2, with D possibly being TRBD1 (5 bases). The specimen was peripheral blood. This TCR was sampled from a woman between 35 and 50 years old with Graves' ophthalmopathy. This CDR3 is CASSPQEGYGYTF. CDR3 coding DNA: TGTGCCAGCAGCCCACAGGAGGGCTATGGCTACACCTTC.